Included here is one TCR beta chain sequence, with context. Antigen unknown. This sample was taken from a study of T cell responses to AZD1222 COVID-19 vaccine. The study's findings and limits: Close to half of spike-specific TCRs reportedly recognize unmutated variant regions. Rises in breadth and depth of Spike-specific TCRs came after two AZD1222 doses.

Unmatched junction bases numbered 5, after V lost 7 bases and J lost 3 bases. The CDR3 has 13 residues. Germline assignment: CDR1 LGHDT and CDR2 YNNKEL (reference sequence). The method was immunoSEQ multiplex PCR; TCRdb's version includes in-frame clones alone and lacks a portion of them. The table has around 180,000 clones, 85% to 95% seen once. This receptor was obtained from an adult in good health. The chain has TRBV3-1 (or the pseudogene TRBV3-2) and TRBJ1-1; 7 nucleotides agree with TRBD1. Sequencing was performed on peripheral blood, taken on day 0 of AZD1222 vaccination. CDR3 DNA: TGTGCCAGCACCAGTGGGACAGACACTGAAGCTTTCTTT. Translated, it gives CASTSGTDTEAFF.